This T cell receptor (beta chain) was found in a study of blood T cell repertoires in COVID-19. Study details: Sites in the United States, Italy and Spain provided acute and convalescent COVID-19 samples. T cells, B-cell-depleted T cells, or PBMCs provided the cDNA or gDNA that served as material.

Study processing details: Amplification from reference gene primers served as the basis for estimated nucleated cell counts. Only in-frame clones appear in the TCRdb table, and some are missing; sequencing was by immunoSEQ multiplex PCR. D and trimming were read from the DNA, whereas the V and J calls and clone size are those reported in that table. The sample gives more than 85,000 clones, 87% of which show up once; under 2.5% is in the top ten. V dropped 3 bases and J dropped 0 bases, with 7 bases sitting between them. The CDR3 is made up of 14 amino acids. CDR1 is KGHSH and CDR2 is LQKENI in the germline V gene.

The sequence was collected from a man aged 45-60 years with active COVID-19. The V gene is TRBV18, the J gene TRBJ2-3; D gene uncertain. Sample: peripheral blood. This CDR3 is CASSPAVSTDTQYF. The DNA of the CDR3 is TGTGCCAGCTCACCCGCGGTGAGCACAGATACGCAGTATTTT.